These T cell receptor beta chains were read from a single sample in a study of T cell responses to AZD1222 COVID-19 vaccine. Sequenced by immunoSEQ multiplex PCR; TCRdb stores in-frame clones only, minus some. The table shows about 110,000 clones, with about 90% occurring only once. The source material was peripheral blood, sampled on day 0 of AZD1222 vaccination. The receptors shown here come from an adult in good health. CDR3s include the opening cysteine and the closing phenylalanine or tryptophan. The D gene is left open where the match is weak. Not every row has a clone size; where given, it reads once, few, many or a size class.

d_call clone_size j_call v_call cdr3_nt cdr3_aa
TRBD1 . TRBJ2-5 TRBV6-6 TGTGCCAGCAGCCCAGGGGGCCAAGAGACCCAGTACTTC CASSPGGQETQYF
. . TRBJ2-5 TRBV12-3/TRBV12-4 TGTGCCAGCAGTTCGGGGGTCGAGGAGACCCAGTACTTC CASSSGVEETQYF
. . TRBJ1-1 TRBV7-6 TGTGCCAGCAGCTTAAGGGTAGCCGGGGGTGAAGCTTTCTTT CASSLRVAGGEAFF
TRBD1 . TRBJ1-4 TRBV15 TGTGCCACCAGCAGAGTCATAACAGGGGGCGCAGCTAATGAAAAACTGTTTTTT CATSRVITGGAANEKLFF
. . TRBJ2-7 TRBV27 TGTGCCAGCAGCCTAAAATCAAGTGCCTACGAGCAGTACTTC CASSLKSSAYEQYF
. few TRBJ2-3 TRBV7-3 TGTGCCAGCCAAGCCGGTCTTAGCACAGATACGCAGTATTTT CASQAGLSTDTQYF
TRBD2 . TRBJ2-1 TRBV18 TGTGCCAGCTCACCACTTCGGACTAGCGGATACAATGAGCAGTTCTTC CASSPLRTSGYNEQFF
. . TRBJ1-5 TRBV2 TGTGCCAGCAGTGAAGCCGAAGTAAGGGGGGCTCAGCCCCAGCATTTT CASSEAEVRGAQPQHF
. . TRBJ1-1 TRBV6-1 TGTGCCAGCAGTGAAGTTCGGAGGACTGAAGCTTTCTTT CASSEVRRTEAFF
. . TRBJ2-7 TRBV7-9 TGTGCCAGCAGCGCAAGGCCCTACGAGCAGTACTTC CASSARPYEQYF
TRBD2 . TRBJ2-4 TRBV6-2/TRBV6-3 TGTGCCAGCAGTCTGGGAGGGCGAGCCAAAAACATTCAGTACTTC CASSLGGRAKNIQYF
. . TRBJ1-5 TRBV28 TGTGCCACCGGCCGCAATCAGCCCCAGCATTTT CATGRNQPQHF
TRBD1 few TRBJ2-7 TRBV7-9 TGTGCCAGCAGCGCCGGACAGGCTGCCTCCTACGAGCAGTACTTC CASSAGQAASYEQYF
. . TRBJ2-3 TRBV21-1 TGTGCCAGCAGCAAAGAAAAGCGGGAGGGCCGGGACACAGATACGCAGTATTTT CASSKEKREGRDTDTQYF
. . TRBJ2-7 TRBV18 TGTGCCAGCTCACCGACGACAGTCACCTCCTACGAGCAGTACTTC CASSPTTVTSYEQYF
. . TRBJ1-1 TRBV28 TGTGCCAGCAGTTTGATCGTCAATGAAGCTTTCTTT CASSLIVNEAFF
. . TRBJ1-4 TRBV28 TGTGCCAGCAGTCCTCATGGGGGGCGCCGAGAAAAACTGTTTTTT CASSPHGGRREKLFF
. . TRBJ1-5 TRBV6-5 TGTGCCAGCGACCAGGGTCGGTACCAGCCCCAGCATTTT CASDQGRYQPQHF
TRBD1 . TRBJ1-2 TRBV15 TGTGCCACCAGCAGAGATCCCGACAGGGTATTCCCCTACTATGGCTACACCTTC CATSRDPDRVFPYYGYTF
TRBD1 . TRBJ2-5 TRBV5-1 TGCGCCAGCAGCGCGACAGGGCCCGAAGAGACCCAGTACTTC CASSATGPEETQYF
. . TRBJ2-7 TRBV27 TGTGCCAGCAGCCCAAGCTCCTACGAGCAGTACTTC CASSPSSYEQYF
. . TRBJ1-5 TRBV2 TGTGCCAGCAGTGATCGGCAGGGGATATTTCAGCCCCAGCATTTT CASSDRQGIFQPQHF
TRBD1 . TRBJ1-1 TRBV12-3/TRBV12-4 TGTGCCAGCAGAGGACAGGGGAACACTGAAGCTTTCTTT CASRGQGNTEAFF
. . TRBJ2-7 TRBV4-1 TGCGCCAGCAGCCAGAGGGACACGGCCTACGAGCAGTACTTC CASSQRDTAYEQYF
TRBD1 once TRBJ2-7 TRBV7-9 TGTGCCAGCAGCTTAGGACAGGGGCCCCCCTACGAGCAGTACTTC CASSLGQGPPYEQYF
. . TRBJ1-1 TRBV4-1 TGCGCCAGCAGCCAACTACCAGGTGGCACTGAAGCTTTCTTT CASSQLPGGTEAFF
. . TRBJ2-1 TRBV11-1 TGTGCCAGCAGCTTAGGTAGTTACAATGAGCAGTTCTTC CASSLGSYNEQFF
. . TRBJ1-4 TRBV6-5 TGTGCCAGCAGTTACTCACTCAATTCCAATGAAAAACTGTTTTTT CASSYSLNSNEKLFF
. . TRBJ2-7 TRBV18 TGTGCCAGCTCACCCCGGGGGGCTAGCGGTACCTCCTACGAGCAGTACTTC CASSPRGASGTSYEQYF
TRBD2 . TRBJ2-1 TRBV19 TGTGCCAGTAGTCCATCATCTAGACGCGGGAGCCTCAATGAGCAGTTCTTC CASSPSSRRGSLNEQFF
. . TRBJ2-3 TRBV11-3 TGTGCCAGCAGCCCTGGGACATTGGGGACAGATACGCAGTATTTT CASSPGTLGTDTQYF
. . TRBJ1-1 TRBV14 TGTGCCAGCAGACGAACAGGGTTCCCTGAAGCTTTCTTT CASRRTGFPEAFF
TRBD2 . TRBJ2-1 TRBV5-4 TGTGCCAGCAGCTTAGCCGGGACTAGCCTAGATGAGCAGTTCTTC CASSLAGTSLDEQFF
TRBD2 . TRBJ2-2 TRBV5-1 TGCGCCAGCAGCTTGGCCTTTTCGACTAGCGGGGGGCTGTTTTTT CASSLAFSTSGGLFF
TRBD1 . TRBJ1-2 TRBV19 TGTGCCAGTAGTATGGTGGCAGGGGGGCACTATGGCTACACCTTC CASSMVAGGHYGYTF